One and the same sample provided the 13 T cell receptor beta chains below, sequenced in a study of cytomegalovirus exposure and HLA in healthy donors. In the PCR, 60 Vbeta and 13 Jbeta primers were used. Method: immunoSEQ multiplex PCR; TCRdb's copy keeps in-frame clones and lacks some. The data contain roughly 140,000 clones, roughly 80% of them singletons. Sequencing input: PBMCs. These receptors were taken from a middle-aged man in good health and CMV-seropositive.

This sequence joins TRBV15 and TRBJ2-2, with a possible D match to TRBD2 (6 bases). V gave up 0 bases and J gave up 7 bases, with 6 bases separating them. Germline CDR1 and CDR2: LNHNV and YYDKDF (reference sequence). The CDR3 runs to 13 residues. DNA of the CDR3: TGTGCCACCAGCAGAGAGGGGGGCGGGGAGCTGTTTTTT. Protein sequence: CATSREGGGELFF.

Regarding this clone: The junction shows a germline mismatch at one end, possibly a read error. The V gene is TRBV7-9, the J gene TRBJ1-1; maybe TRBD1 (5 bases). Germline values: CDR1 SEHNR, CDR2 FQNEAQ (reference sequence). CDR3 length equals 14 residues. This CDR3 reads CSSSSVTGPKKAFF. CDR3 DNA sequence: TGTTCCAGCAGCTCCGTAACAGGACCAAAGAAAGCTTTCTTT. The entire variable domain, with the rest obtained from reference TRBV7-9 and TRBJ1-1, is as follows: DTGVSQNPRHKITKRGQNVTFRCDPISEHNRLYWYRQTLGQGPEFLTYFQNEAQLEKSRLLSDRFSAERPKGSFSTLEIQRTEQGDSAMYLCSSSSVTGPKKAFFGQGTRLTVV.

The chain has TRBV7-2 and TRBJ1-2; a weak D match, TRBD1 (5 bases). Germline-derived CDR1 and CDR2 are SGHTA and FQGNSA. The CDR3 loop spans 14 amino acids. V was shortened by 1 base and J by 8 bases, with 14 bases between the two germline ends. In DNA form, the CDR3 reads TGTGCCAGCAGCTTAGTTAGGACATCTTTAGGCTACACCTTC. It encodes CASSLVRTSLGYTF.

V is TRBV27 and J is TRBJ1-1; TRBD1 might be the D (6 bases). The CDR3 runs to 13 residues. Trimming pared 10 bases from V and 1 base from J, leaving 13 bases between. The germline CDR1 and CDR2 sequences are MNHEY and SMNVEV (reference sequence). The CDR3 reads CATSLGGNTEAFF. The CDR3 DNA sequence: TGTGCCACCTCGTTAGGGGGGAACACTGAAGCTTTCTTT.

V is TRBV7-9 and J is TRBJ1-2, with no clear D. Germline values: CDR1 SEHNR, CDR2 FQNEAQ (reference sequence). The ends were cut back, 4 bases at V and 7 bases at J, with 22 bases in the middle. The CDR3 sequence is 16 residues long. CDR3 region: CASSSVRRGRDGGYTF. CDR3 bases: TGTGCCAGCAGCTCCGTGCGGAGAGGTCGTGACGGTGGCTACACCTTC. Drawing the rest from reference TRBV7-9 and TRBJ1-2, the complete variable domain is DTGVSQNPRHKITKRGQNVTFRCDPISEHNRLYWYRQTLGQGPEFLTYFQNEAQLEKSRLLSDRFSAERPKGSFSTLEIQRTEQGDSAMYLCASSSVRRGRDGGYTFGSGTRLTVV.

This chain links TRBV5-1 with TRBJ2-1, with 7 bases identical to TRBD1. The germline gives CDR1 SGHRS, CDR2 YFSETQ. This CDR3 contains 17 residues. V lost 0 bases and J lost 8; bases outside the gene matches: 14. The CDR3 bases are TGCGCCAGCAGCTTGGCAGTGAGGGGGCGGTTTTTTGATGAGCAGTTCTTC. Translating gives CASSLAVRGRFFDEQFF.

The chain joins TRBV30 to TRBJ1-1, with a tentative D call TRBD1 (5 bases). V lost 3 bases and J 3 bases, leaving 32 bases between the germline ends. There are 20 residues in the CDR3. Germline CDR1 is GTSNPN and CDR2 is SVGIG (reference sequence). The CDR3 bases are TGTGCCTGGAGAGCAGGGACGTTTTTTGGGGGGTCCATGAGGGACACTGAAGCTTTCTTT. This translates into CAWRAGTFFGGSMRDTEAFF.

V and J are TRBV5-4 and TRBJ2-1; the D gene is possibly TRBD1 (6 bases). Germline CDR1 and CDR2: SGHNT and YYREEE (reference sequence). Trimming took 6 bases from V and 0 from J, leaving 19 bases between them. The CDR3 totals 17 residues. CDR3 amino acids: CASNTGGGLSSYNEQFF. DNA for the CDR3: TGTGCCAGCAACACTGGGGGCGGATTGAGCTCCTACAATGAGCAGTTCTTC.

This clone appeared a few times. The V gene is TRBV19, the J gene TRBJ1-6; TRBD1 agrees at 7 bases. The CDR3 contains 13 residues. CDR1 and CDR2 from the germline V gene are LNHDA and SQIVND (reference sequence). Germline trimming cut 4 bases from V and 10 bases from J; bases unmatched to any gene: 4. The CDR3 loop reads CASSNRGGSPLHF. DNA for the CDR3: TGTGCCAGTAGTAACAGGGGAGGATCACCCCTCCACTTT.

CDR3 amino acids: CASSLERRSNEKLFF. CDR3 sequence (DNA): TGTGCCAGCAGCCTGGAAAGGAGGTCTAATGAAAAACTGTTTTTT. The chain joins TRBV4-2 to TRBJ1-4; D ambiguous. Deletions cut 4 bases from V and 3 bases from J, with 12 bases between. Germline CDR1 LGHNA, CDR2 YNFKEQ. This CDR3 has 15 residues.

The chain combines TRBV27 with TRBJ1-2; D gene ambiguous. V was cut by 4 bases and J by 5 bases, with 5 bases left in between. The CDR3 loop spans 11 amino acids. CDR1 and CDR2 (germline): MNHEY, SMNVEV (reference sequence). The CDR3 here is CASSYQYGYTF. In DNA form, the CDR3 reads TGTGCCAGCAGTTACCAGTATGGCTACACCTTC.

The CDR3 nucleotides are TGCGCCAGCAGCCACCGGGGGAGGCAAAACTATGGCTACACCTTC. It encodes CASSHRGRQNYGYTF. The chain employs TRBV4-1 and TRBJ1-2; D perhaps matches TRBD1 (5 bases). The CDR3 covers 15 residues. Germline V gives CDR1 MGHRA, CDR2 YSYEKL. Trimming shortened V by 3 bases and J by 2 bases, and 13 bases separated the two germline ends.

The chain links TRBV11-2 to TRBJ2-2; 7 bases map to TRBD2. The CDR3 sequence is 14 residues long. Per germline, CDR1 SGHAT and CDR2 FQNNGV. The V gene end was trimmed by 6 bases and the J gene end by 5 bases; junction bases not matched to a gene: 6. The CDR3 bases are TGTGCCAGCAGACCGACTAGCAGGACCGGGGAGCTGTTTTTT. As protein: CASRPTSRTGELFF.